Listed below are T cell receptor beta chains from one sample, sequenced in a study of blood T cell repertoires in COVID-19. The table came from immunoSEQ multiplex PCR; TCRdb's copy has only in-frame clones and leaves some out. The table has fewer than 300,000 clones, approximately 85% seen once. Sequenced: peripheral blood. The receptors come from a human donor in a cohort sampled during active COVID-19. Each CDR3 is given with its conserved first and last residue. A D gene is named only where the DNA matches it firmly. Part of the rows lack a size; the others show once, few, many or a class for expanded clones.

clone_size,d_call,v_call,j_call,cdr3_nt,cdr3_aa
-,-,TRBV18,TRBJ2-2,TGTGCCAGCTCACCAGCGGGCCGGAACACCGGGGAGCTGTTTTTT,CASSPAGRNTGELFF
-,-,TRBV6-5,TRBJ1-2,TGTGCCAGCAGGGAGGGACTGAGTGGCTACACCTTC,CASREGLSGYTF
-,-,TRBV5-1,TRBJ2-1,TGCGCCAGCAGGTCTACTAGTCCCTACAATGAGCAGTTCTTC,CASRSTSPYNEQFF
-,-,TRBV11-2,TRBJ1-1,TGTGCCAGCAGCCGTACAGGGAACACTGAAGCTTTCTTT,CASSRTGNTEAFF
-,-,TRBV11-2,TRBJ2-7,TGTGCCAGCAGCTTAAACGGGATTAGCTCCTACGAGCAGTACTTC,CASSLNGISSYEQYF
-,-,TRBV7-8,TRBJ2-7,TGTGCCAGCAGCTTAGCGGGAGTCCCCTACGAGCAGTACTTC,CASSLAGVPYEQYF
-,-,TRBV21-1,TRBJ1-3,TGTGCCAGCCCTCTAGAAAGGGAGAGAACTGGAAACACCATATATTTT,CASPLERERTGNTIYF
few,-,TRBV6-5,TRBJ1-6,TGTGCCAGCAGAGCCAGGGGAAGAGTTTCACCCCTCCACTTT,CASRARGRVSPLHF
-,TRBD2,TRBV19,TRBJ2-7,TGTGCCAGTGGCTCTCTAGCGGGAGCCTCCTACGAGCAGTACTTC,CASGSLAGASYEQYF
-,-,TRBV5-1,TRBJ1-2,TGCGCCAGCAGCGGGACACAAGATGGCTACACCTTC,CASSGTQDGYTF
-,-,TRBV5-1,TRBJ2-3,TGCGCCAGCAGCTTGAGAACGGGAGCAGATACGCAGTATTTT,CASSLRTGADTQYF
-,-,TRBV4-3,TRBJ2-2,TGCGCCAGCAGCCAAGATTTCCTGGCCACCGGGGAGCTGTTTTTT,CASSQDFLATGELFF
-,TRBD1,TRBV11-2,TRBJ2-5,TGTGCCAGCAGCCCCCGCGGAGTACAGGGGGGGACCCAGTACTTC,CASSPRGVQGGTQYF
-,-,TRBV6-5,TRBJ2-5,TGTGCCAGCAGCGACTCCACGGAGACCCAGTACTTC,CASSDSTETQYF
-,TRBD1,TRBV29-1,TRBJ2-7,TGCAGCGGGGGACAGGGGTCCTCCTACGAGCAGTACTTC,CSGGQGSSYEQYF
-,TRBD2,TRBV28,TRBJ2-1,TGTGCCAGCAGTCGTAGCGGGAGGCAGTTATACAATGAGCAGTTCTTC,CASSRSGRQLYNEQFF
few,-,TRBV9,TRBJ2-1,TGTGCCAGCAGCGTAGGGAGTACTGATGAGCAGTTCTTC,CASSVGSTDEQFF
once,-,TRBV12-3/TRBV12-4,TRBJ1-2,TGTGCCAGCAGTTGGCAGGGATATGGCTACACCTTC,CASSWQGYGYTF
-,TRBD2,TRBV29-1,TRBJ2-1,TGCAGCGTCGAGTCGACTAGCGGGAGGGCTGGTGAGCAGTTCTTC,CSVESTSGRAGEQFF
-,-,TRBV2,TRBJ1-1,TGTGCCAGCAGACCGGAGACAGGTTTTGAAGCTTTCTTT,CASRPETGFEAFF
-,-,TRBV28,TRBJ2-7,TGTGCCAGCAGTCAGTACGAGCAGTACTTC,CASSQYEQYF
-,-,TRBV5-1,TRBJ2-7,TGCGCCAGCAGCTTGGGACCCCGGGCGGGTTCCTACGAGCAGTACTTC,CASSLGPRAGSYEQYF
-,-,TRBV3-1/TRBV3-2,TRBJ1-5,TGTGCCAGCAGCCAGGTACCTTCCAGTCAGCCCCAGCATTTT,CASSQVPSSQPQHF
-,-,TRBV18,TRBJ2-3,TGTGCCAGCTCACCATTGGCGGGGAAGGCCCAGCGCCGGGGTAGGTCAGATACGCAGTATTTT,CASSPLAGKAQRRGRSDTQYF
few,TRBD1,TRBV28,TRBJ2-2,TGTGCCAGCGGGGGGCCGGGACAGGGAAGCACCGGGGAGCTGTTTTTT,CASGGPGQGSTGELFF
-,TRBD2,TRBV3-1/TRBV3-2,TRBJ2-2,TGTGCCAGCAGCCAAGTCGCGGGGGGCGTTGGCGGGGAGCTGTTTTTT,CASSQVAGGVGGELFF
-,TRBD1,TRBV6-1,TRBJ1-6,TGTGCCAGCAGTGAAGCGAGGACAGGGAATAATTCACCCCTCCACTTT,CASSEARTGNNSPLHF
-,-,TRBV5-4,TRBJ2-1,TGTGCCAGCAGCTTTTACATGACAGAGACCTACAATGAGCAGTTCTTC,CASSFYMTETYNEQFF
-,-,TRBV5-4,TRBJ2-1,TGTGCCAGCAGCCGGCAGGGGAAGGGTGAGCAGTTCTTC,CASSRQGKGEQFF
once,TRBD2,TRBV18,TRBJ2-1,TGTGCCAGCGCCCGCGGGAGCTCCTACAATGAGCAGTTCTTC,CASARGSSYNEQFF
-,TRBD2,TRBV19,TRBJ2-3,TGTGCCAGCCTATCAACTAGCGAGGGGATAGGAGATACGCAGTATTTT,CASLSTSEGIGDTQYF
-,TRBD2,TRBV5-1,TRBJ2-3,TGCGCCAGCAGCTTGCGGCTAGCGGGAGGTATAGATACGCAGTATTTT,CASSLRLAGGIDTQYF
-,-,TRBV4-1,TRBJ1-1,TGCGCCAGCCGCGAGAACACTGAAGCTTTCTTT,CASRENTEAFF
-,TRBD1,TRBV7-8,TRBJ2-7,TGTGCCAGCAGATCAGGGGGCTCAGGATACGAGCAGTACTTC,CASRSGGSGYEQYF
-,TRBD2,TRBV2,TRBJ2-3,TGTGCCAGCATTGGACCCCCTAGCGGGAGTTTCACAGATACGCAGTATTTT,CASIGPPSGSFTDTQYF
-,TRBD1,TRBV15,TRBJ2-1,TGTGCCACCAGCGGACAGGGGCAAAGGGCCTACAATGAGCAGTTCTTC,CATSGQGQRAYNEQFF
-,-,TRBV19,TRBJ1-5,TGTGCCAGTAGAGGGGGTTTGTCGGTGGGGAGAGGCAATCAGCCCCAGCATTTT,CASRGGLSVGRGNQPQHF
-,TRBD2,TRBV3-1/TRBV3-2,TRBJ2-1,TGTGCCAGCAGCCCCCTAGCGGGAGTAGTAAATGAGCAGTTCTTC,CASSPLAGVVNEQFF
-,-,TRBV27,TRBJ1-6,TGTGCCAGCAGTTTATTCGACACCGCCCTATATAATTCACCCCTCCACTTT,CASSLFDTALYNSPLHF
-,TRBD1,TRBV6-1,TRBJ1-2,TGTGCCAGCAGTGGCGAAATGGGACAGGGGGCGACGGGCTACACCTTC,CASSGEMGQGATGYTF
-,TRBD1,TRBV4-1,TRBJ2-1,TGCGCCAGCAGCCAAGAACCACAGGGGTCCTACAATGAGCAGTTCTTC,CASSQEPQGSYNEQFF
-,-,TRBV4-1,TRBJ2-1,TGCGCCAGCAGCCTGGAGGGCCATGAGCAGTTCTTC,CASSLEGHEQFF
-,-,TRBV27,TRBJ2-3,TGTGCCAGCAGTTTATCCTTTACTAGCACAGATACGCAGTATTTT,CASSLSFTSTDTQYF
-,TRBD2,TRBV2,TRBJ2-7,TGTGCCAGCAGCGCCCCGGGACTAGCCTCCTACGAGCAGTACTTC,CASSAPGLASYEQYF
few,-,TRBV3-1/TRBV3-2,TRBJ2-1,TGTGCCAGCAGCCAAGCCGATGAGCAGTTCTTC,CASSQADEQFF
-,TRBD2,TRBV7-2,TRBJ2-3,TGTGCCAGCAGCCTATCGGGACTAGCGGGAGGGCGCACAGATACGCAGTATTTT,CASSLSGLAGGRTDTQYF
-,TRBD1,TRBV19,TRBJ1-1,TGTGCCAGTAGCAGTGGGGACAGGGGCACGACTGAAGCTTTCTTT,CASSSGDRGTTEAFF
-,TRBD2,TRBV5-4,TRBJ2-7,TGTGCCAGCAGCTTGGCGGGACTAGCGGGAGAGCAGTACTTC,CASSLAGLAGEQYF
-,-,TRBV5-1,TRBJ1-4,TGCGCCAGCAGCTTGGTTTCAGGGTTGAGTGAAAAACTGTTTTTT,CASSLVSGLSEKLFF